These T cell receptor beta chains were read from a single sample in a study of T-cell reconstitution after alpha-beta-depleted transplantation in children. TCRdb re-called the PCR reads with MiXCR, one entry per CDR3 protein. Altogether hundreds of thousands of distinct CDR3 sequences are present, 10% to 15% being singletons, with the ten largest covering over 2%. Specimen: PBMCs, mostly from graft donor cells, collected 360 days after TCRalphabeta/CD19-depleted stem cell transplant. The receptors were gathered from a male patient younger than 18 who had a stem cell transplant for acute myeloid leukemia, so the T cells may come from the graft donor. CDR3s include the opening cysteine and the closing phenylalanine or tryptophan. D genes are given only for firm matches. The size entry is marked missing in some rows and otherwise reads once, few, many or a size class.

d_call j_call clone_size v_call cdr3_nt cdr3_aa
NA TRBJ2-1 NA TRBV18 TGTGCCAGCTCACCACAGGCGAGCTCCTACAATGAGCAGTTCTTC CASSPQASSYNEQFF
NA TRBJ1-4 NA TRBV29-1 TGCAGCGTTCGGCGGGGGGGAAATGAAAAACTGTTTTTT CSVRRGGNEKLFF
NA TRBJ2-1 few TRBV10-3 TGTGCCATCAGGAATTTTACCTACAATGAGCAGTTCTTC CAIRNFTYNEQFF
NA TRBJ2-5 few TRBV5-5 TGTGCCAGCAGCACCGGACAGTGGGTTGAAGAGACCCAGTACTTC CASSTGQWVEETQYF
NA TRBJ1-4 NA TRBV12-3/TRBV12-4 TGTGCCTTCTGTTTAGCGATTTGGGTCGGGGGTTCAACTAATGAAAAACTGTTTTTT CAFCLAIWVGGSTNEKLFF
TRBD1 TRBJ2-3 many TRBV13 TGTGCCAGCAGCCAGACAGGGACAGATACGCAGTATTTT CASSQTGTDTQYF
TRBD2 TRBJ2-1 NA TRBV28 TGTGCCAGCCGGAATCTGGGACCCTTAGCGGGAGCCCACTACAATGAGCAGTTCTTC CASRNLGPLAGAHYNEQFF
TRBD1 TRBJ2-1 many TRBV5-1 TGCGCCAGCAGTGAATGGGACAGCACCGACAATGAGCAGTTCTTC CASSEWDSTDNEQFF
TRBD1 TRBJ2-7 many TRBV5-1 TGCGCCAGCAGCAGAGACAGGGGGCGAAACGAGCAGTACTTC CASSRDRGRNEQYF
NA TRBJ2-5 NA TRBV20-1 TGCAGTGCTAATGCGGGACAGCAACAAGAGACCCAGTACTTC CSANAGQQQETQYF
NA TRBJ2-7 NA TRBV7-8 TGTGCCAGCAGCTCCGCTCTACTCAGGGGAGTCCACGAGCAGTACTTC CASSSALLRGVHEQYF
NA TRBJ1-5 many TRBV27 TGTGCCAGCAGTTTCACCGGGACACTCAATCAGCCCCAGCATTTT CASSFTGTLNQPQHF
NA TRBJ1-6 NA TRBV20-1 TGCAGTGCTAGAGATTGGAGTAATTCACCCCTCCACTTT CSARDWSNSPLHF
TRBD1 TRBJ2-2 many TRBV30 TGTGCCTGGGGGACAGGGAAGAACACCGGGGAGCTGTTTTTT CAWGTGKNTGELFF
TRBD2 TRBJ2-2 few TRBV5-1 TGCGCCAGCAGCCGCGGGGTGCGGGGGTCGAACACCGGGGAGCTGTTTTTT CASSRGVRGSNTGELFF
TRBD1 TRBJ2-7 many TRBV20-1 TGCAGTGCTCACCGGGACAGGGCCTACGAGCAGTACTTC CSAHRDRAYEQYF
NA TRBJ2-7 few TRBV28 TGTGCCAGCAGTTTCCGAAGGAGGACCCTCGACGAGCAGTACTTC CASSFRRRTLDEQYF
TRBD2 TRBJ2-5 few TRBV7-2 TGTGCCAGCAGCTTGGGACTAGCGGTGGGGGGCCAAGAGACCCAGTACTTC CASSLGLAVGGQETQYF
TRBD2 TRBJ2-7 NA TRBV24-1 TGTGCCACCAGTGATTTCTTTGTGCGGGAGTCCTGCGAGCAGTACTTC CATSDFFVRESCEQYF
TRBD2 TRBJ2-2 few TRBV7-3 TGTGCCAGCAGCTTAGGGTCCGGGAGGGCCACCGGGGAGCTGTTTTTT CASSLGSGRATGELFF
NA TRBJ2-4 NA TRBV6-2/TRBV6-3 TGTGCCAGCAGTTATTCAGGGTACAAAAACATTCAGTACTTC CASSYSGYKNIQYF
TRBD2 TRBJ2-7 NA TRBV4-3 TGCGCCAGCAGCCAAGATAGGACTAGCGGGACCTACGAGCAGTACTTC CASSQDRTSGTYEQYF
TRBD1 TRBJ1-2 few TRBV7-8 TGTGCCAGCAGCTTAGCACCTCCCGTGGGCAGGGGGGTATATGGCTACACCTTC CASSLAPPVGRGVYGYTF
TRBD2 TRBJ2-3 many TRBV5-1 TGTGCCAGCAGCTTAGGGACTAGCGGAGATACGCAGTATTTT CASSLGTSGDTQYF
NA TRBJ2-5 NA TRBV15 TGTGCCACCAGCAGAGACTACCCCCAAAATACGGCCCAGTACTTC CATSRDYPQNTAQYF
TRBD2 TRBJ2-1 many TRBV7-3 TGTGCCAGCAGCTTAATGAATCCCGCTAGCGGGAATGAGCAGTTCTTC CASSLMNPASGNEQFF
NA TRBJ2-1 NA TRBV18 TGTGCCAGCTCACCGGGCGGGGAATCCTACAATGAGCAGTTCTTC CASSPGGESYNEQFF
TRBD2 TRBJ2-1 many TRBV5-1 TGCGCCAGCAGCTTGCCTCGACTAGCAAGTGATGAGCAGTTCTTC CASSLPRLASDEQFF
NA TRBJ2-6 once TRBV30 TGTGCCTGGGCTGTCTCTGGGGCCAACGTCCTGACTTTC CAWAVSGANVLTF
TRBD1 TRBJ2-3 few TRBV7-6 TGTGCCAGCAGCTTAGGCACAGGGGGCCTGGGGGGAGATACGCAGTATTTT CASSLGTGGLGGDTQYF
NA TRBJ2-2 many TRBV12-3/TRBV12-4 TGTGCCAGCAGGGCTGCGAACACCGGGGAGCTGTTTTTT CASRAANTGELFF
TRBD2 TRBJ2-1 NA TRBV7-6 TGTGCCAGCAGCTTAGTCAATCGGGAGGTAGCGAATGAGCAGTTCTTC CASSLVNREVANEQFF
NA TRBJ2-1 NA TRBV7-3 TGTGCCAGCAGCTTAACGGCGGGGACGAAGGGCAATGAGCAGTTCTTC CASSLTAGTKGNEQFF
TRBD1 TRBJ2-3 many TRBV6-5 TGTGCCAGCAGTTACTTCTCCGGGACAGGGGCGGCAGATACGCAGTATTTT CASSYFSGTGAADTQYF
NA TRBJ2-7 few TRBV20-1 TGCAGTGCTAGAGACGGGGCTAAACTAGCACCGAACTACGAGCAGTACTTC CSARDGAKLAPNYEQYF
TRBD1 TRBJ2-7 NA TRBV4-3 TGCGCCAGCAGCCAAGAGCAGGGGGAAACCTACGAGCAGTACTTC CASSQEQGETYEQYF
NA TRBJ2-5 many TRBV6-5 TGTGCCAGCAGTTACGTACAGGGTTTGACCCAGTACTTC CASSYVQGLTQYF
TRBD2 TRBJ2-2 few TRBV29-1 TGCAGCGTGGGAACTTTGCGGGGGGCCGAAGCCGGGGAGCTGTTTTTT CSVGTLRGAEAGELFF